A selection of T cell receptor beta chains follows, all from one sample in a study of blood T cell repertoires in COVID-19. Here immunoSEQ multiplex PCR was the method, and the copy in TCRdb shows in-frame clones only, minus some. The repertoire holds roughly 150,000 clones, roughly 81% seen once, with 7% to 10% in the top ten. What was sequenced was peripheral blood. The receptors were gathered from a woman aged 55-70 years with COVID-19, enrolled during active disease. The CDR3 runs from the conserved cysteine through the conserved F or W.

V: TRBV6-5; J: TRBJ2-3; CDR3: CAAGTGDTDTQYF
V: TRBV5-8; J: TRBJ1-5; CDR3: CASSEGTGKQPQHF
V: TRBV10-1; J: TRBJ2-7; CDR3: CASKGRGHEQYF
V: TRBV6-2/TRBV6-3; J: TRBJ2-5; CDR3: CASSGLVGETQYF
V: TRBV5-1; J: TRBJ2-1; CDR3: CASRQGSDEQFF
V: TRBV19; J: TRBJ1-5; CDR3: CASSLQGGQPQHF
V: TRBV19; J: TRBJ1-4; CDR3: CASSPSGTGVLGANEKLFF
V: TRBV5-1; J: TRBJ1-1; CDR3: CASSLDRADTEAFF
V: TRBV6-1; J: TRBJ1-3; CDR3: CASSERDRVGNTIYF
V: TRBV9; J: TRBJ2-7; CDR3: CASSAPRETEQYF
V: TRBV6-5; J: TRBJ1-2; CDR3: CATRGGSYGYTF
V: TRBV11-3; J: TRBJ2-5; CDR3: CASSLRLAGLETQYF
V: TRBV5-4; J: TRBJ2-1; CDR3: CASSFPRQGLNEQFF
V: TRBV5-6; J: TRBJ1-1; CDR3: CASNLDRVNTEAFF
V: TRBV7-2; J: TRBJ2-2; CDR3: CASSQTSVSTGELFF
V: TRBV9; J: TRBJ1-1; CDR3: CASRNTGSGNTEAFF
V: TRBV4-2; J: TRBJ1-5; CDR3: CASSQDLTGSGKPQHF
V: TRBV25-1; J: TRBJ1-2; CDR3: CASSDLGTGGPSGYTF
V: TRBV13; J: TRBJ2-2; CDR3: CASSLYWREGRSGELFF
V: TRBV5-1; J: TRBJ1-5; CDR3: CASSPSGGSQPQHF
V: TRBV19; J: TRBJ2-6; CDR3: CASSAQAGGANVLTF
V: TRBV5-5; J: TRBJ2-7; CDR3: CASSRGATYEQYF
V: TRBV7-3; J: TRBJ2-5; CDR3: CASSSGQKETQYF
V: TRBV20-1; J: TRBJ1-5; CDR3: CSARRESAQHF
V: TRBV20-1; J: TRBJ2-3; CDR3: CSASAGAGGTQYF
V: TRBV5-1; J: TRBJ2-5; CDR3: CASQRGGSVETQYF
V: TRBV27; J: TRBJ2-3; CDR3: CASSKRLAGGGMQYF
V: TRBV30; J: TRBJ1-5; CDR3: CAWSVGGQYQPQHF
V: TRBV28; J: TRBJ2-3; CDR3: CASSLLLSSTDTQYF
V: TRBV5-1; J: TRBJ2-2; CDR3: CASYSLPNTGELFF
V: TRBV18; J: TRBJ1-2; CDR3: CASSPPERGIYGYTF
V: TRBV19; J: TRBJ2-1; CDR3: CASSNRAYNEQFF
V: TRBV5-1; J: TRBJ2-6; CDR3: CASSSMTSGTGANVLTF